This entry lists 27 T cell receptor beta chains sequenced from one sample in a study of T cells in Graves' hyperthyroidism and ophthalmopathy. Amplified TCR beta CDR3 regions derived from RNA transcripts. An initial round of RT-PCR targeting the TCR CDR3 relied on the HTBI primer set. Via MiXCR, TCRdb re-called the multiplex PCR reads, giving one row per CDR3 protein. Among 550,000 to 800,000 distinct CDR3 sequences listed, over 15% were seen once. Source material: blood. Source of these receptors: a young man with Graves' hyperthyroidism.

This clonotype was picked up a small number of times. The chain carries TRBV12-3 or TRBV12-4 and TRBJ2-7; TRBD2 matches at 13 bases. The CDR3 totals 17 residues. The V and J ends lost 1 base and 0 bases, in that order; junction bases with no gene match: 3. This CDR3 reads CASSLGGTSGVSYEQYF. CDR3 nucleotide sequence: TGTGCCAGCAGTTTAGGGGGGACTAGCGGGGTCTCCTACGAGCAGTACTTC.

This clonotype has more than one count but fewer than ten. This chain connects TRBV11-3 to TRBJ2-4; D is uncertain. CDR3 length: 13 residues. The germline V gene has CDR1 SGHNT and CDR2 YENEEA. V was shortened by 2 bases and J by 3 bases, with 5 bases between the two germline ends. For the CDR3, the DNA is TGTGCCAGCAGCTTAATGGGCAAAAACATTCAGTACTTC. Translated: CASSLMGKNIQYF.

This clonotype has ten or more counts. This sequence joins TRBV7-3 and TRBJ2-1; D possibly uses TRBD1 or TRBD2 (5 bases each). Trimming left V 5 bases short and J 7 bases short, with 15 bases between. CDR1 and CDR2 (germline): SGHTA, FQGTGA. The CDR3 length is 14 residues. The CDR3 bases are TGTGCCAGCAGCCCCGCCGGGACCGGGAATGAGCAGTTCTTC. Protein sequence: CASSPAGTGNEQFF.

The chain recombines TRBV20-1 with TRBJ1-4, with a tentative D call TRBD1 (5 bases). Germline V lookup: CDR1 DFQATT, CDR2 SNEGSKA (reference sequence). V dropped 7 bases and J dropped 3 bases, with 12 bases sitting between them. The CDR3 contains 13 residues. The CDR3 DNA reads TGCAGTGGGCTAGGAGGGGCTAATGAAAAACTGTTTTTT. It codes for CSGLGGANEKLFF.

This clonotype was observed at least ten times. The rearrangement uses TRBV6-1 and TRBJ1-5; D possibly corresponds to TRBD1 (6 bases). Germline assignment: CDR1 MNHNS and CDR2 SASEGT. This CDR3 region has 17 residues. Trimming removed 6 bases at V and 1 base at J, with 19 bases between. This CDR3 reads CASRAGTLRDSNQPQHF. The CDR3 DNA is TGTGCCAGCAGAGCCGGGACACTACGGGACAGCAATCAGCCCCAGCATTTT.

This clonotype was detected many times. The gene calls are TRBV18 and TRBJ1-1; D perhaps matches TRBD1 (5 bases). Germline loops: CDR1 KGHSH, CDR2 LQKENI. The length of the CDR3 is 13 residues. V was trimmed by 4 bases and J by 1 base, leaving 7 bases between them. This CDR3 is CASSLQENTEAFF. CDR3 DNA: TGTGCCAGCTCACTACAGGAGAACACTGAAGCTTTCTTT. Full variable domain (outside the CDR3, taken from reference TRBV18 and TRBJ1-1): NAGVMQNPRHLVRRRGQEARLRCSPMKGHSHVYWYRQLPEEGLKFMVYLQKENIIDESGMPKERFSAEFPKEGPSILRIQQVVRGDSAAYFCASSLQENTEAFFGQGTRLTVV.

This clonotype was counted many times. The CDR3 nucleotides read TGTGCCAGCAGCCAAGCAGGGGACGACAATGAGCAGTTCTTC. Translation: CASSQAGDDNEQFF. V gene TRBV28 combines with J gene TRBJ2-1; the D gene is possibly TRBD1 (6 bases). CDR3 size: 14 residues. Per germline, CDR1 MDHEN and CDR2 SYDVKM. Trimming cost V 6 bases and J 5 bases, with 14 bases left between them.

This clonotype showed up just a few times. The chain links TRBV9 to TRBJ2-5; 7 nucleotides align to TRBD2. CDR1 is SGDLS and CDR2 is YYNGEE in the germline V gene. The CDR3 length is 14 residues. Trimming removed 3 bases from V and 7 bases from J; junction bases left unmatched: 9. CDR3 loop: CASSDVAGGGTQYF. As DNA, the CDR3 is TGTGCCAGCAGCGACGTAGCAGGCGGGGGGACCCAGTACTTC. The full variable domain, with the rest looked up from reference TRBV9 and TRBJ2-5, is DSGVTQTPKHLITATGQRVTLRCSPRSGDLSVYWYQQSLDQGLQFLIQYYNGEERAKGNILERFSAQQFPDLHSELNLSSLELGDSALYFCASSDVAGGGTQYFGPGTRLLVL.

The chain recombines TRBV12-3 or TRBV12-4 with TRBJ2-5; D may match TRBD1 or TRBD2 (5 bases each). CDR3 size: 14 residues. Trimming left V 3 bases short and J 7 bases short, with 15 bases between. The CDR3 sequence is CASSFRRGTRTQYF. CDR3 DNA sequence: TGTGCCAGCAGTTTTCGCCGGGGCACCCGGACCCAGTACTTC.

Ten or more counts support this clonotype. The J gene is TRBJ2-7, the V gene TRBV5-1, with 8 bases identical to TRBD1. The CDR3 is made up of 16 amino acids. V gave up 0 bases and J gave up 4 bases; unmatched junction bases: 9. Germline V CDR1 and CDR2: SGHRS, YFSETQ. In DNA form, the CDR3 reads TGCGCCAGCAGCTTGGTGGGGCAGGGGGCCTCTTACGAGCAGTACTTC. Translation gives CASSLVGQGASYEQYF.

The chain couples TRBV9 to TRBJ1-3; D unresolved. The CDR3 sequence is 13 residues long. Trimming took 0 bases from V and 8 from J, leaving 9 bases between them. The V gene's germline CDR1 is SGDLS and CDR2 YYNGEE. The chain's CDR3 is CASSVEPGDTIYF. The CDR3 nucleotides read TGTGCCAGCAGCGTAGAGCCGGGCGACACCATATATTTT.

To note about this clonotype: Being one base from a much bigger clone, this may be a read error. The CDR3 does not close with the conserved phenylalanine or tryptophan, likely indicating a read error. This sequence joins TRBV11-2 and TRBJ2-3; D uncertain. Germline CDR1 reads SGHAT; CDR2 reads FQNNGV. V was pared by 8 bases and J by 3 bases, with 21 bases between. This CDR3 is 16 amino acids long. CDR3: CASSPRPRSETDTQYL. DNA for the CDR3: TGTGCCAGCTCCCCCCGGCCCAGGTCCGAGACAGATACGCAGTATCTT.

This chain connects TRBV5-5 to TRBJ1-6, with 8 nucleotides matching TRBD1. Losses at the gene ends were 2 bases for V and 1 base for J; bases not matched to a gene: 2. CDR3 length equals 16 residues. In germline, CDR1 is SGHKS, CDR2 YYEKEE (reference sequence). CDR3 residues: CASSFDRGSYNSPLHF. The CDR3 DNA is TGTGCCAGCAGCTTCGACAGGGGATCCTATAATTCACCCCTCCACTTT.

In the case of this clonotype: With a much larger clone just one base away, this may be a read error. V gene TRBV30 combines with J gene TRBJ2-4; tentatively, D is TRBD2 (5 bases). The germline V gene has CDR1 GTSNPN and CDR2 SVGIG (reference sequence). This CDR3 has 14 residues. The CDR3 loop is CARSDYLAKDIQYF. CDR3 nucleotide sequence: TGTGCCCGGAGTGATTATCTAGCCAAAGACATTCAGTACTTC. Supplemented by reference TRBV30 and TRBJ2-4, the full variable domain reads SQTIHQWPATLVQPVGSPLSLECTVEGTSNPNLYWYRQAAGRGLQLLFYSVGIGQISSEVPQNLSASRPQDRQFILSSKKLLLSDSGFYLCARSDYLAKDIQYFGAGTRLSVL.

There are many counts of this clonotype. The rearrangement links TRBV12-3 or TRBV12-4 to TRBJ2-7, with 9 bases fitting TRBD2. The V and J ends lost 5 bases and 4 bases, in that order; junction bases with no gene match: 6. The CDR3 has 14 amino acids. The CDR3 reads CASSASAGGYEQYF. The CDR3 DNA is TGTGCCAGCAGTGCCTCGGCGGGGGGGTACGAGCAGTACTTC.

This chain uses TRBV4-1 with TRBJ2-2; D uncertain. This CDR3 contains 16 residues. CDR1 MGHRA and CDR2 YSYEKL come from the germline V gene. V was cut by 4 bases and J by 7 bases, with 19 bases left in between. The DNA for the CDR3 is TGCGCCAGCAGCCTCTTTCTCAAACGGGCGGACGGGGAGCTGTTTTTT. It is translated as CASSLFLKRADGELFF.

At least ten counts were recorded for this clonotype. The chain links TRBV20-1 to TRBJ2-2; D not certain. There are 14 residues in the CDR3. The V end was cut by 2 bases, the J end by 4 bases, with 11 bases between. Germline V gene lookup returns CDR1 DFQATT and CDR2 SNEGSKA (reference sequence). The CDR3 loop reads CSARTGSGTGELFF. Here the CDR3 DNA reads TGCAGTGCTAGAACCGGATCGGGCACCGGGGAGCTGTTTTTT.

This clonotype was seen many times. This chain joins TRBV7-3 and TRBJ2-7; D is tentatively TRBD1 or TRBD2 (6 bases each). Trimming removed 5 bases from V and 5 bases from J, with 19 bases in between. Germline CDR1 is SGHTA and CDR2 is FQGTGA. This CDR3 is built from 15 residues. The CDR3 DNA sequence: TGTGCCAGCAGCCCCGGACCGGGGGCGGGGAACGAGCAGTACTTC. Translation gives CASSPGPGAGNEQYF.

As to this clonotype: This may arise from a read error, as a much more abundant clone is one base away. The chain recombines TRBV30 with TRBJ2-7; D gene unclear. V dropped 4 bases and J dropped 0 bases, with 13 bases sitting between them. The CDR3 runs to 14 residues. Germline V gives CDR1 GTSNPN, CDR2 SVGIG (reference sequence). CDR3 nucleotides: TGTGCCTGGACCCGGATTGTCCGCTCCTACGAGCAGTACTTC. Residues: CAWTRIVRSYEQYF.

This clonotype was detected a few times. Mismatch with germline at one junction end may stem from a read error. V usage is TRBV4-1 and J usage is TRBJ2-1; 11 positions agree with TRBD2. The germline gives CDR1 MGHRA, CDR2 YSYEKL. This CDR3 has 16 residues. The CDR3 loop is CVSSRILAGVSNEQFF. The CDR3 DNA is TGCGTCAGCAGCCGAATACTAGCGGGAGTCTCTAATGAGCAGTTCTTC.

V is TRBV30 and J is TRBJ2-7; TRBD2 matches 7 bases. This CDR3 comprises 14 residues. The trim removed 3 bases at V and 2 bases at J, leaving 7 bases unmatched. CDR1 and CDR2 (germline): GTSNPN, SVGIG (reference sequence). This CDR3 is CAWSLGGRAYEQYF. As DNA, the CDR3 is TGTGCCTGGAGCCTGGGGGGGAGGGCCTACGAGCAGTACTTC.

This chain links TRBV5-4 with TRBJ2-7; no clear D gene. Trimming cost V 2 bases and J 0 bases, with 12 bases left between them. There are 15 residues in the CDR3. The germline gives CDR1 SGHNT, CDR2 YYREEE (reference sequence). The CDR3 here is CASSLNSLSSYEQYF. The CDR3 DNA reads as TGTGCCAGCAGCTTAAACAGTCTGAGCTCCTACGAGCAGTACTTC.

This clonotype was seen ten or more times. The rearrangement links TRBV6-1 to TRBJ1-1; D is ambiguous. The CDR3 consists of 14 residues. Germline-derived CDR1 and CDR2 are MNHNS and SASEGT. V was trimmed by 5 bases and J by 1 base, leaving 11 bases between them. CDR3 sequence reads: CASSLTEENTEAFF. CDR3 DNA: TGTGCCAGCAGTCTCACAGAGGAGAACACTGAAGCTTTCTTT.

The rearrangement joins TRBV12-3 or TRBV12-4 to TRBJ2-1; 15 nucleotides match TRBD2. V lost 4 bases, J lost 13 bases, and 5 bases stayed unmatched. This CDR3 is 14 amino acids long. The CDR3 loop reads CASSSGTSGRRQFF. The DNA of the CDR3 is TGTGCCAGCAGTTCAGGGACTAGCGGGAGGCGACAGTTCTTC.

The V call is TRBV2, the J call TRBJ2-5; no clear D. CDR3 length: 11 residues. V lost 7 bases to trimming and J lost 2 bases, with 5 bases between them. Per the germline V gene, CDR1 is SNHLY and CDR2 is FYNNEI. In DNA, the CDR3 is TGTGCCAGCACCCAGCAAGAGACCCAGTACTTC. Amino acids: CASTQQETQYF.

Many counts were recorded for this clonotype. The rearrangement joins TRBV6-2 or TRBV6-3 to TRBJ1-1; D might be TRBD1 (5 bases). Trimming pared 5 bases from V and 3 bases from J, leaving 10 bases between. This CDR3 is built from 13 residues. Germline CDR1 MNHEY, CDR2 SVGEGT. CDR3 protein: CASSNGAHTEAFF. The DNA for the CDR3 is TGTGCCAGCAGTAACGGGGCCCACACTGAAGCTTTCTTT.

Ten or more counts support this clonotype. The CDR3: CATAARREGTYEQYF. CDR3 bases: TGTGCCACCGCTGCTAGGCGGGAGGGGACCTACGAGCAGTACTTC. This rearrangement joins TRBV28 to TRBJ2-7, with TRBD2 identical over 9 bases. The V gene's germline CDR1 is MDHEN and CDR2 SYDVKM. Unmatched junction bases numbered 12, after V lost 10 bases and J lost 2 bases. This CDR3 comprises 15 residues.